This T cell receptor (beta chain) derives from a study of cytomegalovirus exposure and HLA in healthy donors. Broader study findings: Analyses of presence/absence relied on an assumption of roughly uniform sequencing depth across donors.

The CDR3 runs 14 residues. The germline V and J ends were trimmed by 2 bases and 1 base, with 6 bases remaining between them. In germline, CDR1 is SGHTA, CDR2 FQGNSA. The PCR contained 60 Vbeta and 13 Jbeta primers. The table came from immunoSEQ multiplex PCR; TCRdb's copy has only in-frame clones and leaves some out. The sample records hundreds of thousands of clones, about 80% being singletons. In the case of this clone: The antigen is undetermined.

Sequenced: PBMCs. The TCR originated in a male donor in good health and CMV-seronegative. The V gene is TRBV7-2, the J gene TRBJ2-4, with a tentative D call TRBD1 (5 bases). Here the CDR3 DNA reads TGTGCCAGCAGCTTAAAGGGGGCCAAAAACATTCAGTACTTC. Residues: CASSLKGAKNIQYF.